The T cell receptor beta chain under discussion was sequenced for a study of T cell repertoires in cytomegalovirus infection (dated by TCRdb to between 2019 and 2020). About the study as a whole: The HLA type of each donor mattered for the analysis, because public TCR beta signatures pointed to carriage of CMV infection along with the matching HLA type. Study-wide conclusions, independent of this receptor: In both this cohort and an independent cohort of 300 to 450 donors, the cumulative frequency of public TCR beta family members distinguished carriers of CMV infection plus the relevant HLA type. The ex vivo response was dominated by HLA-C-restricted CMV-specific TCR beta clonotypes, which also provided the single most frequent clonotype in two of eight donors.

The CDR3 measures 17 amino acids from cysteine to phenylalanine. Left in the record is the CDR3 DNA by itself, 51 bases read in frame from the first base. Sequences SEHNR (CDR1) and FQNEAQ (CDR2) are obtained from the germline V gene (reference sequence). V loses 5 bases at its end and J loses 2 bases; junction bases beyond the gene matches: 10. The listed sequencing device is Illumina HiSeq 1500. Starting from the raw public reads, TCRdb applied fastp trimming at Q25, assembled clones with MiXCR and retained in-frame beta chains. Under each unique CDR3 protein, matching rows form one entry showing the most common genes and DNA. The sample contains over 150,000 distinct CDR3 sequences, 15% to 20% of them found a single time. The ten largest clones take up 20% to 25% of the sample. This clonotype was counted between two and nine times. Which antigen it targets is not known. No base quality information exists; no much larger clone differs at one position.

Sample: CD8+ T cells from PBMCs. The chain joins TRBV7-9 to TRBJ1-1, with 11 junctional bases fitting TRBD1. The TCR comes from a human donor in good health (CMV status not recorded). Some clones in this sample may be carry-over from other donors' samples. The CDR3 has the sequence CASSPWTGGYSNTEAFF. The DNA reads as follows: TGTGCCAGCAGCCCCTGGACAGGGGGCTATTCCAACACTGAAGCTTTCTTT.